The 3 T cell receptor beta chains below were found in one sample sequenced in a study of OX40 agonist ivuxolimab in advanced cancers. Repertoires were generated with immunoSEQ multiplex PCR, while TCRdb's copy carries only in-frame clones and drops some. The sample carries 70,000 to 80,000 clones, approximately 89% recorded once. The specimen was CD4+ or CD8+ T cells sorted from blood, collected in a trial of the OX40 agonist ivuxolimab. All receptors derive from an adult with an advanced solid tumor such as melanoma, head and neck, liver or kidney cancer.

V and J are TRBV7-2 and TRBJ2-6, with D unclear. Trimming took off 7 bases at V and 2 bases at J, with 9 bases between the two ends. Germline loops: CDR1 SGHTA, CDR2 FQGNSA. This CDR3 has 14 amino acids. In DNA form, the CDR3 reads TGTGCCAGCAAGCCCCGGCCTGGGGCCAACGTCCTGACTTTC. This translates into CASKPRPGANVLTF.

The chain links TRBV2 to TRBJ2-5, with 9 bases fitting TRBD1. The CDR3 contains 16 residues. The J segment lost 4 bases and the V segment lost 3 bases, leaving 9 bases of the junction unmatched. The germline CDR1 and CDR2 sequences are SNHLY and FYNNEI. CDR3 region: CASSERDREDRETQYF. CDR3 coding DNA: TGTGCCAGCAGTGAGAGGGACAGGGAGGACAGAGAGACCCAGTACTTC.

The chain recombines TRBV19 with TRBJ2-5, with TRBD2 matching 7 bases. Per germline, CDR1 LNHDA and CDR2 SQIVND (reference sequence). The CDR3 is 20 residues long. J lost 4 bases, V lost 0 bases, and 20 bases had no gene match. The CDR3 loop is CASSIDSGVASGPKGETQYF. In DNA form, the CDR3 reads TGTGCCAGTAGTATAGATTCGGGGGTGGCTAGCGGCCCGAAGGGAGAGACCCAGTACTTC.